Presented here are 14 T cell receptor beta chains from one specimen sequenced in a study of blood T cell repertoires in COVID-19. Libraries were prepared by immunoSEQ multiplex PCR; TCRdb keeps only in-frame clonotypes and omits some of them. The data show about 190,000 clones, almost 90% seen once. The sample was peripheral blood. All receptors derive from a middle-aged man with acute or convalescent COVID-19.

The gene calls are TRBV27 and TRBJ1-1, with D tentatively TRBD1 (6 bases). This CDR3 has 14 residues. Germline V CDR1 and CDR2: MNHEY, SMNVEV (reference sequence). The V gene lost 3 bases and the J gene lost 4 bases, with 12 bases spanning the gap. The CDR3 loop is CASSFQQGGTEAFF. The CDR3 DNA is TGTGCCAGCAGTTTCCAACAGGGTGGCACTGAAGCTTTCTTT.

The J gene is TRBJ1-2, the V gene TRBV27; D gene unclear. This CDR3 contains 10 residues. V lost 3 bases and J lost 8, with 4 bases in between. CDR1 is MNHEY and CDR2 is SMNVEV in the germline V gene (reference sequence). CDR3 DNA sequence: TGTGCCAGCAGTTTCCCAGGCTACACCTTC. This encodes CASSFPGYTF.

CDR3: CASSLGGQRSPLHF. CDR3 nucleotides: TGTGCCAGCAGCTTAGGGGGACAGCGGTCACCCCTCCACTTT. The V and J genes are TRBV7-9 and TRBJ1-6; 7 bases are a match to TRBD1. The CDR3 sequence is 14 residues long. CDR1 is SEHNR and CDR2 is FQNEAQ in the germline V gene (reference sequence). V trimming: 1 base; J trimming: 10 bases; junction bases outside the gene matches: 4.

J is TRBJ2-7 and V is TRBV12-5, with 9 nucleotides matching TRBD2. The CDR3 covers 14 residues. From germline, CDR1 is LGHNT and CDR2 FRNRAP. Trimming took 3 bases from V and 4 from J; bases not matched to a gene: 4. CDR3: CASGLGTSWYEQYF. The CDR3 DNA follows: TGTGCTAGTGGTTTAGGGACTAGCTGGTACGAGCAGTACTTC.

J is TRBJ2-3 and V is TRBV5-1; weak D call: TRBD2 (5 bases). Trimming removed 4 bases at V and 2 bases at J, with 17 bases between. Germline CDR1 SGHRS, CDR2 YFSETQ. The length of the CDR3 is 16 residues. The CDR3 DNA is TGCGCCAGCAGCCGAGGAGGAGCGGCCAACACAGATACGCAGTATTTT. This encodes CASSRGGAANTDTQYF. Filled out from reference TRBV5-1 and TRBJ2-3, the complete variable domain reads KAGVTQTPRYLIKTRGQQVTLSCSPISGHRSVSWYQQTPGQGLQFLFEYFSETQRNKGNFPGRFSGRQFSNSRSEMNVSTLELGDSALYLCASSRGGAANTDTQYFGPGTRLTVL.

V and J are TRBV2 and TRBJ1-2, with 11 bases that match TRBD1. The germline V gene has CDR1 SNHLY and CDR2 FYNNEI. Trimming at V came to 5 bases and at J to 7 bases, leaving 6 bases not matched to a gene. This CDR3 is 14 amino acids long. The CDR3, as DNA: TGTGCCAGCAGTACCTGGACAGGGGGCTCTGGCTACACCTTC. Protein: CASSTWTGGSGYTF.

This chain connects TRBV10-3 to TRBJ2-5, with D possibly being TRBD2 (5 bases). The V gene lost 8 bases and the J gene lost 5 bases, with 9 bases spanning the gap. This CDR3 is built from 11 residues. Germline CDR1 reads ENHRY; CDR2 reads SYGVKD. This CDR3 reads CAIGTGETQYF. The CDR3 DNA reads as TGTGCCATCGGTACGGGGGAGACCCAGTACTTC.

This clone was recorded only once. This sequence joins TRBV19 and TRBJ2-3; 8 bases are a match to TRBD1. The length of the CDR3 is 14 residues. The germline CDR1 and CDR2 sequences are LNHDA and SQIVND (reference sequence). The ends lost 7 bases at V and 2 bases at J; junction bases unmatched: 5. DNA for the CDR3: TGTGCCAGTACCGCGGACAGGGTCACAGATACGCAGTATTTT. Its translation is CASTADRVTDTQYF. Full variable domain (rest looked up from reference TRBV19 and TRBJ2-3): DGGITQSPKYLFRKEGQNVTLSCEQNLNHDAMYWYRQDPGQGLRLIYYSQIVNDFQKGDIAEGYSVSREKKESFPLTVTSAQKNPTAFYLCASTADRVTDTQYFGPGTRLTVL.

The chain has TRBV4-3 and TRBJ2-6; 8 positions match TRBD1. V dropped 4 bases and J dropped 2; count of bases not matched to a gene: 1. The germline V gene has CDR1 LGHNA and CDR2 YSLEER. The CDR3 is 15 amino acids. The CDR3 here is CASSPDRAGANVLTF. The CDR3, as DNA: TGCGCCAGCAGCCCGGACAGGGCTGGGGCCAACGTCCTGACTTTC.

Worth noting for this clone: At one boundary the junction diverges from the germline segment, which might be a read error. The chain couples TRBV28 to TRBJ1-4; 7 positions match TRBD1. In germline, CDR1 is MDHEN, CDR2 SYDVKM. The CDR3 consists of 12 residues. This CDR3 is CASSSVSGTDTF. As DNA, the CDR3 is TGTGCCAGCAGTTCAGTATCCGGGACAGACACTTTT.

The chain joins TRBV7-2 to TRBJ2-1; the match to TRBD2 covers 7 bases. Looked up from germline, CDR1 is SGHTA and CDR2 is FQGNSA. There are 19 residues in the CDR3. J lost 0 bases, V lost 5 bases, and 16 bases had no gene match. The CDR3 region has the DNA TGTGCCAGCAGCCCCGTCTCTCTGGTTGGCGGGAGCTCCTACAATGAGCAGTTCTTC. As protein: CASSPVSLVGGSSYNEQFF.

The chain combines TRBV5-1 with TRBJ2-2; TRBD1 aligns across 8 bases. Germline assignment: CDR1 SGHRS and CDR2 YFSETQ. Losses at the gene ends were 0 bases for V and 0 bases for J; bases not matched to a gene: 4. The CDR3 runs to 17 residues. The CDR3 nucleotides read TGCGCCAGCAGCTTGGCATGGACAGGGACGAACACCGGGGAGCTGTTTTTT. Its translation is CASSLAWTGTNTGELFF.

This rearrangement joins TRBV19 to TRBJ2-3, with D possibly being TRBD1 (5 bases). V lost 3 bases to trimming and J lost 2 bases, with 15 bases between them. Germline CDR1 and CDR2: LNHDA and SQIVND (reference sequence). CDR3 length: 16 residues. DNA for the CDR3: TGTGCCAGTAGTATCCAAGGGGCAGGAGCCACAGATACGCAGTATTTT. It codes for CASSIQGAGATDTQYF.

V is TRBV7-3 and J is TRBJ2-3; possibly TRBD2 for D (6 bases). Germline V gene data show CDR1 as SGHTA and CDR2 as FQGTGA. Trimming removed 2 bases from V and 2 bases from J, with 11 bases in between. There are 15 residues in the CDR3. As DNA, the CDR3 is TGTGCCAGCAGCTTACCGGCGGGGTCCACAGATACGCAGTATTTT. This codes for CASSLPAGSTDTQYF.